This T cell receptor beta chain was captured by sequencing in a study of human thymus T cells. Profiling relied on immunoSEQ multiplex PCR, and the TCRdb table lists in-frame clones only, not all of them. The sample has around 45,000 clones, about 95% seen once. Healthy Finnish infants having corrective surgery for congenital heart defects served as donors. No fixed cell number was used; all available blood leukocytes supplied DNA. This CDR3 spans 13 amino acids. J was trimmed by 9 bases and V by 2 bases; bases with no gene match: 5. Germline V gene lookup returns CDR1 MDHEN and CDR2 SYDVKM. Remarks on this clone: Its antigen is as yet unknown.

Overall study results and limits: Repertoires from thymus and blood appeared to show biased V and J gene usage.

The chain uses TRBV28 and TRBJ2-7, with 9 bases aligning to TRBD1. Specimen: blood. The clonotype originates from a girl in the first two years of life with a congenital heart defect but otherwise immunologically healthy. CDR3 residues: CASSLGDREGQYF. The CDR3 nucleotides are TGTGCCAGCAGTTTAGGGGACAGGGAGGGGCAGTACTTC.